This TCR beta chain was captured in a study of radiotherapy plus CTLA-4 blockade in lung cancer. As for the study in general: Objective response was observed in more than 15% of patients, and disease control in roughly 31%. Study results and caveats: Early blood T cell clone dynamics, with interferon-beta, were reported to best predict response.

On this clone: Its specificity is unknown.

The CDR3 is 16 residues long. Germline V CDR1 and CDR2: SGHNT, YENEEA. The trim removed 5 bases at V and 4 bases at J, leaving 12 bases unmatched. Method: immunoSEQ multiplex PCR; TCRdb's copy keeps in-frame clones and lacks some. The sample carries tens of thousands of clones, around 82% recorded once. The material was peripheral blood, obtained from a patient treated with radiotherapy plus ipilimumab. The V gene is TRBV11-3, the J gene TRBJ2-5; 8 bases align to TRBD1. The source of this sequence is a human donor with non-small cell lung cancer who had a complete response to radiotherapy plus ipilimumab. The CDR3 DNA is TGTGCCAGCAGCGCAAACACGGACAGGGATGGAGAGACCCAGTACTTC. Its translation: CASSANTDRDGETQYF.